This passage covers 14 T cell receptor beta chains from one sample sequenced in a study of Ad26.COV2.S vaccination and SARS-CoV-2 variants. Treatment denoted: over 15 received Ad26.COV2.S at low or high dose, single or two shots; 5 received placebo; per-sample allocation not given. Specimen acquisition occurred on day 63 following the initial vaccine or placebo injection. Clones were read by immunoSEQ multiplex PCR, and TCRdb kept only the in-frame ones, dropping some. Among about 430,000 clones listed, 75% to 95% were seen once. The source material was peripheral blood, sampled in a trial of Ad26.COV2.S vaccine versus placebo. The source is a person aged 18 to 59 who received the Ad26.COV2.S COVID-19 vaccine or a placebo.

This clone has only one observation. The CDR3 bases are TGTGCCATCAGTGAGATACTTTACAATGAGCAGTTCTTC. Translating it yields CAISEILYNEQFF. The V call is TRBV10-3, the J call TRBJ2-1; D ambiguous. V lost 2 bases to trimming and J lost 4 bases, with 6 bases between them. CDR3 size: 13 residues. Germline-derived CDR1 and CDR2 are ENHRY and SYGVKD.

The V gene is TRBV5-5, the J gene TRBJ2-3, with a weak D call TRBD1 (6 bases). V was shortened by 4 bases and J by 5 bases, with 8 bases between the two germline ends. CDR3 length equals 12 residues. The germline V gene has CDR1 SGHKS and CDR2 YYEKEE (reference sequence). The CDR3 coding sequence is TGTGCCAGCAGCCAGGGGATAGATACGCAGTATTTT. Amino acids: CASSQGIDTQYF.

The chain joins TRBV7-9 to TRBJ2-7, with 8 bases that match TRBD2. Germline CDR1 SEHNR, CDR2 FQNEAQ (reference sequence). Trimming took 6 bases from V and 3 from J; bases not matched to a gene: 10. The CDR3 has 15 residues. The CDR3 sequence is CASRPTSGAYYEQYF. CDR3 bases: TGTGCCAGCAGGCCCACTAGCGGAGCCTACTACGAGCAGTACTTC. The full variable domain, in which reference TRBV7-9 and TRBJ2-7 provide the parts outside the CDR3, is DTGVSQNPRHKITKRGQNVTFRCDPISEHNRLYWYRQTLGQGPEFLTYFQNEAQLEKSRLLSDRFSAERPKGSFSTLEIQRTEQGDSAMYLCASRPTSGAYYEQYFGPGTRLTVT.

The chain uses TRBV3-1 (or the pseudogene TRBV3-2) and TRBJ1-1, with D possibly matching TRBD1 (5 bases). The V and J ends lost 3 bases and 0 bases respectively, with 8 bases between them. Germline CDR1 LGHDT, CDR2 YNNKEL (reference sequence). The CDR3 has 14 residues. The CDR3 loop reads CASSHGTLNTEAFF. For the CDR3, the DNA is TGTGCCAGCAGCCACGGGACCCTGAACACTGAAGCTTTCTTT.

The chain uses TRBV5-4 and TRBJ1-2; 7 nucleotides line up with TRBD1. The CDR3 length is 16 residues. CDR1 is SGHNT and CDR2 is YYREEE in the germline V gene (reference sequence). Trimming took 4 bases from V and 4 from J; bases not matched to a gene: 13. This chain's CDR3 is CASSPQGGYFAYGYTF. CDR3 coding DNA: TGTGCCAGCAGCCCGCAGGGGGGATATTTTGCCTATGGCTACACCTTC.

The chain employs TRBV6-5 and TRBJ1-1, with D maybe TRBD1 (5 bases). CDR1 MNHEY and CDR2 SVGAGI come from the germline V gene. CDR3 size: 13 residues. Trimming cost V 6 bases and J 4 bases, with 12 bases left between them. Written as DNA, the CDR3 is TGTGCCAGCAGGAGCGGGACGCCCACTGAAGCTTTCTTT. As protein: CASRSGTPTEAFF.

The chain carries TRBV6-1 and TRBJ1-4, with D maybe TRBD1 (5 bases). Germline V gene data show CDR1 as MNHNS and CDR2 as SASEGT. The CDR3 extends over 14 amino acids. Trimming pared 1 base from V and 8 bases from J, leaving 11 bases between. Here the CDR3 DNA reads TGTGCCAGCAGTGAAGTACCCGGGGCGGAAAAACTGTTTTTT. It translates to CASSEVPGAEKLFF.

This clone was picked up one time. This rearrangement joins TRBV9 to TRBJ2-7; TRBD1 agrees at 10 bases. Germline V lookup: CDR1 SGDLS, CDR2 YYNGEE. This CDR3 is built from 20 residues. V was pared by 4 bases and J by 3 bases, with 22 bases of the junction left unmatched. In DNA form, the CDR3 reads TGTGCCAGCAGCCCGAGGGGGATCGGGACAGGGGTGTTGTGGGACTACGAGCAGTACTTC. Its protein is CASSPRGIGTGVLWDYEQYF.

This clone was picked up one time. The chain carries TRBV7-2 and TRBJ2-3; 9 positions match TRBD1. CDR3 length: 18 amino acids. CDR1 and CDR2 (germline): SGHTA, FQGNSA. V dropped 2 bases and J dropped 1; count of bases not matched to a gene: 10. In nucleotides, the CDR3 is TGTGCCAGCAGCTTACCTAATTGGGGACAGGGTGGCACAGATACGCAGTATTTT. It specifies CASSLPNWGQGGTDTQYF.

J is TRBJ2-7 and V is TRBV10-3; perhaps TRBD2 as D (6 bases). The CDR3 is 12 residues long. CDR1 ENHRY and CDR2 SYGVKD come from the germline V gene. The V end lost 6 bases, the J end lost 2 bases, and 8 bases lay between the germline ends. The CDR3 here is CAISGGTYEQYF. The CDR3 bases are TGTGCCATCAGCGGCGGGACCTACGAGCAGTACTTC.

The chain has TRBV6-1 and TRBJ1-1, with D maybe TRBD1 (5 bases). Germline V lookup: CDR1 MNHNS, CDR2 SASEGT. V gave up 2 bases and J gave up 2 bases, with 24 bases separating them. This CDR3 comprises 19 residues. The CDR3 spells CASSEPGPGIGVLNTEAFF. CDR3 sequence (DNA): TGTGCCAGCAGTGAACCGGGACCGGGTATTGGGGTTCTAAACACTGAAGCTTTCTTT.

The chain recombines TRBV9 with TRBJ2-3; 8 nucleotides align to TRBD2. V dropped 0 bases and J dropped 2; count of bases not matched to a gene: 5. Germline loops: CDR1 SGDLS, CDR2 YYNGEE. The CDR3 loop spans 16 amino acids. The CDR3 loop is CASSVEASGYTDTQYF. The CDR3 bases are TGTGCCAGCAGCGTAGAGGCTAGCGGGTACACAGATACGCAGTATTTT.

The rearrangement joins TRBV7-2 to TRBJ2-2; 7 nucleotides agree with TRBD1. The length of the CDR3 is 13 residues. The germline gives CDR1 SGHTA, CDR2 FQGNSA. V trimming: 1 base; J trimming: 9 bases; junction bases outside the gene matches: 2. The CDR3 nucleotides are TGTGCCAGCAGCTTAGTAGGGGGCAGGGAGCTGTTTTTT. It encodes CASSLVGGRELFF. The variable domain in full, completed from reference TRBV7-2 and TRBJ2-2, reads GAGVSQSPSNKVTEKGKDVELRCDPISGHTALYWYRQSLGQGLEFLIYFQGNSAPDKSGLPSDRFSAERTGGSVSTLTIQRTQQEDSAVYLCASSLVGGRELFFGEGSRLTVL.

The chain links TRBV29-1 to TRBJ2-3; 12 bases match TRBD2. The CDR3 length is 15 residues. After removal of 3 bases from V and 2 bases from J, the junction contained 3 bases not matched to a gene. Germline V gene sequence: CDR1 SQVTM, CDR2 ANQGSEA. CDR3 region: CSVDLAGGFTDTQYF. CDR3 nucleotide sequence: TGCAGCGTTGACCTAGCGGGAGGGTTCACAGATACGCAGTATTTT.